These 23 T cell receptor beta chains were sequenced from one sample in a study of blood T cells in healthy people across ages. A second about 7 to 12 cycle PCR used barcoded and J-beta primers. Each CDR3 protein gets one entry after TCRdb re-called the 5' RACE reads with MiXCR. Of some 1.8 million distinct CDR3 sequences listed, about two fifths are singletons. Sample: blood. The receptors were gathered from a human donor in good health.

The genes are TRBV29-1 and TRBJ1-2; D perhaps matches TRBD1 (6 bases). The CDR3 spans 13 residues. Trimming cost V 3 bases and J 7 bases, with 15 bases left between them. Germline lookup yields CDR1 SQVTM and CDR2 ANQGSEA. CDR3 coding DNA: TGCAGCGTTGACACGGTGGGGGGCGCTGGCTACACCTTC. Its protein product is CSVDTVGGAGYTF.

This rearrangement joins TRBV4-3 to TRBJ2-5; D is tentatively TRBD1 or TRBD2 (5 bases each). The germline V gene encodes CDR1 LGHNA and CDR2 YSLEER. The CDR3 runs to 13 residues. V lost 3 bases, J lost 11 bases, and 16 bases lay in between. Here the CDR3 DNA reads TGCGCCAGCAGCCAGGGGGAAGCTAGTTTGCAGTACTTC. Encoded protein: CASSQGEASLQYF.

J is TRBJ1-5 and V is TRBV20-1, with D hard to call. V lost 5 bases and J lost 5, with 10 bases in between. Per the germline V gene, CDR1 is DFQATT and CDR2 is SNEGSKA (reference sequence). This CDR3 has 12 residues. The CDR3 loop is CSASWTDQPQHF. The CDR3 DNA follows: TGCAGTGCTTCGTGGACTGATCAGCCCCAGCATTTT.

This clonotype was picked up many times. This chain joins TRBV4-3 and TRBJ2-3; D unclear. Trimming shortened V by 1 base and J by 5 bases, and 1 base separated the two germline ends. The CDR3 consists of 11 residues. CDR1 LGHNA and CDR2 YSLEER come from the germline V gene. The CDR3 spells CASSQGDTQYF. The CDR3 DNA reads TGCGCCAGCAGCCAAGGAGATACGCAGTATTTT.

The V gene is TRBV27, the J gene TRBJ1-2; TRBD1 aligns across 9 bases. Trimming at V came to 4 bases and at J to 4 bases, leaving 7 bases not matched to a gene. CDR3 size: 15 residues. Germline-derived CDR1 and CDR2 are MNHEY and SMNVEV (reference sequence). CDR3 DNA: TGTGCCAGCAGTTCCTCTTCGACAGGGGGCTATGGCTACACCTTC. Translation gives CASSSSSTGGYGYTF.

This clonotype was observed a few times. The J gene is TRBJ2-6, the V gene TRBV11-1, with 7 bases lining up with TRBD1. The germline CDR1 and CDR2 sequences are SGHAT and FQDESV (reference sequence). The length of the CDR3 is 21 residues. The V and J ends lost 4 bases and 0 bases, in that order; junction bases with no gene match: 18. The CDR3 DNA is TGTGCCAGCAGCTCGTTCCGGGACAGCGATTATGCTGGCTCTGGGGCCAACGTCCTGACTTTC. Encoded protein: CASSSFRDSDYAGSGANVLTF.

This chain links TRBV5-6 with TRBJ2-5; D gene ambiguous. The CDR3 runs to 12 residues. The V end lost 4 bases, the J end lost 11 bases, and 15 bases lay between the germline ends. CDR1 is SGHDT and CDR2 is YYEEEE in the germline V gene. The DNA for the CDR3 is TGTGCCAGCAGCCGTCAATCTGGTGAGCAGTACTTC. As protein: CASSRQSGEQYF.

There are a few counts of this clonotype. The chain uses TRBV6-5 and TRBJ2-7; 8 bases line up with TRBD2. The length of the CDR3 is 14 residues. V trimming: 7 bases; J trimming: 3 bases; junction bases outside the gene matches: 8. CDR1 is MNHEY, CDR2 SVGAGI, per germline. This CDR3 is CASTRGGDYYEQYF. As DNA, the CDR3 is TGTGCCAGCACCCGGGGGGGCGACTACTACGAGCAGTACTTC.

As for this clonotype: A much larger clonotype is one base distant, so this may be a read error. The rearrangement joins TRBV29-1 to TRBJ2-3; D perhaps matches TRBD2 (6 bases). V lost 1 base to trimming and J lost 4 bases, with 15 bases between them. The CDR3 covers 15 residues. Germline V lookup: CDR1 SQVTM, CDR2 ANQGSEA. The CDR3 DNA sequence: TGCAGCGTTGAAGGGGGGAGGCAGGGAGCAGATACGCAGTATTTT. Translating it yields CSVEGGRQGADTQYF.

This clonotype was seen ten or more times. J is TRBJ2-1 and V is TRBV4-1, with TRBD1 matching 8 bases. V lost 4 bases, J lost 5 bases, and 7 bases stayed unmatched. The CDR3 has 15 residues. CDR1 is MGHRA, CDR2 YSYEKL, per germline. CDR3 sequence (DNA): TGCGCCAGCAGCCCACAGGGGGATAGCGACAATGAGCAGTTCTTC. Amino acid sequence: CASSPQGDSDNEQFF.

V and J are TRBV19 and TRBJ2-1; 14 bases agree with TRBD2. Looked up from germline, CDR1 is LNHDA and CDR2 is SQIVND (reference sequence). CDR3 length: 17 residues. J lost 6 bases, V lost 1 base, and 5 bases had no gene match. DNA of the CDR3: TGTGCCAGTAGTATAGGACTAGCGGGGGGGCCGGCCAATGAGCAGTTCTTC. The encoded protein is CASSIGLAGGPANEQFF.

This clonotype was counted between two and nine times. This chain uses TRBV7-2 with TRBJ1-5, with 8 bases matching TRBD1. Germline V gene data show CDR1 as SGHTA and CDR2 as FQGNSA. The CDR3 consists of 16 residues. V was pared by 5 bases and J by 3 bases, with 9 bases of the junction left unmatched. Written as DNA, the CDR3 is TGTGCCAGCAGCCGTTACGGACAGGGACTCAATCAGCCCCAGCATTTT. The encoded protein is CASSRYGQGLNQPQHF.

Only a few counts were recorded for this clonotype. This chain connects TRBV10-2 to TRBJ2-5; D may be TRBD1 (6 bases). The DNA end favors TRBJ2-7, so the J call may be wrong. This CDR3 comprises 16 residues. Per the germline V gene, CDR1 is WSHSY and CDR2 is SAAADI. The CDR3 spells CASSESIGITGIEQYF. The CDR3 bases are TGCGCCAGCAGTGAGTCAATAGGGATCACAGGGATCGAGCAGTACTTC.

This clonotype was counted a single time. This chain joins TRBV5-1 and TRBJ1-1; 7 bases align to TRBD1. CDR3 length equals 15 residues. Trimming took 3 bases from V and 1 from J; bases not matched to a gene: 6. Germline loops: CDR1 SGHRS, CDR2 YFSETQ. CDR3 protein: CASSWVDRENTEAFF. The DNA for the CDR3 is TGCGCCAGCAGCTGGGTCGACAGGGAGAACACTGAAGCTTTCTTT.

In this sample, this clonotype turned up once. The V and J genes are TRBV20-1 and TRBJ1-5; a weak D match, TRBD1 (6 bases). The V and J ends lost 3 bases and 9 bases respectively, with 15 bases between them. CDR1 DFQATT and CDR2 SNEGSKA come from the germline V gene (reference sequence). CDR3 length: 13 residues. The CDR3 loop is CSASDRFERPQHF. The CDR3 coding sequence is TGCAGTGCTAGTGACAGGTTCGAGCGGCCCCAGCATTTT.

This rearrangement joins TRBV11-3 to TRBJ2-7; D gene unclear. Germline CDR1 reads SGHNT; CDR2 reads YENEEA. Trimming left V 4 bases short and J 3 bases short, with 7 bases between. The CDR3 is 12 residues long. The CDR3 sequence is CASSSSHYEQYF. In nucleotides, the CDR3 is TGTGCCAGCAGCTCATCTCACTACGAGCAGTACTTC.

This clonotype was observed a few times. V and J are TRBV12-5 and TRBJ2-7; D is undetermined. There are 12 residues in the CDR3. The V and J ends lost 5 bases and 5 bases respectively, with 10 bases between them. CDR1 is LGHNT and CDR2 is FRNRAP in the germline V gene. CDR3 nucleotides: TGTGCTAGTGGTCCCCATAGGAACGAGCAGTACTTC. Amino acid sequence: CASGPHRNEQYF.

The chain is built from TRBV7-2 and TRBJ2-3, with 10 bases lining up with TRBD1. Per the germline V gene, CDR1 is SGHTA and CDR2 is FQGNSA. CDR3 length: 13 residues. J lost 9 bases, V lost 5 bases, and 5 bases had no gene match. CDR3 in amino acids: CASSDGTGDTQYF. The DNA for the CDR3 is TGTGCCAGCAGCGACGGGACAGGGGACACGCAGTATTTT.

Here the CDR3 DNA reads TGTGCCAGCAGCTTTAGCGGGACTAACGGGGAGCAGTACTTC. This encodes CASSFSGTNGEQYF. The chain is built from TRBV7-2 and TRBJ2-7; 8 nucleotides align to TRBD2. Trimming at V came to 3 bases and at J to 7 bases, leaving 8 bases not matched to a gene. CDR3 length: 14 residues. The germline V gene encodes CDR1 SGHTA and CDR2 FQGNSA.

V gene TRBV7-9 combines with J gene TRBJ2-3; D is unclear. Germline V gives CDR1 SEHNR, CDR2 FQNEAQ (reference sequence). The length of the CDR3 is 14 residues. V lost 5 bases, J lost 0 bases, and 9 bases lay in between. The DNA for the CDR3 is TGTGCCAGCAGCCCAATGGATAGCACAGATACGCAGTATTTT. Translating it yields CASSPMDSTDTQYF.

Only a few counts were recorded for this clonotype. The chain uses TRBV7-8 and TRBJ2-4; D tentatively reads TRBD1 or TRBD2 (5 bases each). Deletions cut 2 bases from V and 0 bases from J, with 14 bases between. Germline CDR1 reads SGHVS; CDR2 reads FQNEAQ. The CDR3 loop spans 17 amino acids. The CDR3 reads CASSLRAGTLAKNIQYF. In DNA, the CDR3 is TGTGCCAGCAGCTTAAGAGCAGGGACGTTAGCCAAAAACATTCAGTACTTC.

This sequence joins TRBV7-9 and TRBJ2-4, with 11 bases that match TRBD1. The CDR3 is 15 amino acids. The junction had 13 bases not matched to a gene; V was cut back by 5 bases and J by 13 bases. Germline V gene lookup returns CDR1 SEHNR and CDR2 FQNEAQ (reference sequence). The CDR3 reads CASSRGQGASREQYF. The CDR3 DNA reads TGTGCCAGCAGCCGTGGACAGGGGGCGTCGAGAGAGCAGTACTTC.

The chain is built from TRBV18 and TRBJ2-7, with D perhaps matching TRBD1 or TRBD2 (5 bases each). Germline V gene lookup returns CDR1 KGHSH and CDR2 LQKENI. This CDR3 comprises 15 residues. V was clipped by 2 bases and J by 3 bases, with 14 bases between them. The chain's CDR3 is CASSPSRDGYYEQYF. DNA of the CDR3: TGTGCCAGCTCACCATCACGGGACGGATACTACGAGCAGTACTTC.